One and the same sample provided the 24 T cell receptor beta chains below, sequenced in a study of cytomegalovirus exposure and HLA in healthy donors (dated by TCRdb to 2015 to 2018). Libraries were constructed by the immunoSEQ multiplex PCR assay. TCRdb took over this immuneACCESS table, retaining in-frame rearrangements with V and J assigned. Such tables are incomplete; in checked studies, under half of the missing clones stem from an unresolved V gene, and the remainder is unexplained. Recorded for this sample are over 55,000 clones; 75% to 95% of them occurred a single time. The ten largest make up about 2.9% of the sample. The source material was PBMCs. The receptors shown here come from a man younger than 35 in good health and CMV-seronegative.

J is TRBJ1-4 and V is TRBV6-1; 10 bases agree with TRBD1. Germline assignment: CDR1 MNHNS and CDR2 SASEGT. Trimming took 4 bases from V and 6 from J; bases not matched to a gene: 11. The CDR3 contains 17 residues. The CDR3 coding sequence is TGTGCCAGCAGTGCCAACCGGGACAGGGGCGGATATGAAAAACTGTTTTTT. It is translated as CASSANRDRGGYEKLFF.

V usage is TRBV6-1 and J usage is TRBJ1-5; 7 bases are shared with TRBD1. Germline V lookup: CDR1 MNHNS, CDR2 SASEGT. The J segment lost 0 bases and the V segment lost 7 bases, leaving 6 bases of the junction unmatched. The length of the CDR3 is 15 residues. The CDR3 region is CASTGQAYSNQPQHF. CDR3 sequence (DNA): TGTGCCAGCACCGGACAGGCCTATAGCAATCAGCCCCAGCATTTT.

V usage is TRBV5-6 and J usage is TRBJ1-1; possible D gene TRBD1, 5 bases. Trimming took 0 bases from V and 11 from J, leaving 8 bases between them. Germline V gene sequence: CDR1 SGHDT, CDR2 YYEEEE. The CDR3 runs 11 residues. CDR3 bases: TGTGCCAGCAGCTTGGCCAGGGTGGCTTTCTTT. Residues: CASSLARVAFF.

This chain connects TRBV4-2 to TRBJ2-1, with 13 bases lining up with TRBD2. Trimming removed 4 bases from V and 8 bases from J; junction bases left unmatched: 5. The length of the CDR3 is 15 residues. Germline assignment: CDR1 LGHNA and CDR2 YNFKEQ. The DNA of the CDR3 is TGTGCCAGCAGCCCCGGGACTAGCGGGATTCATGAGCAGTTCTTC. Its protein is CASSPGTSGIHEQFF.

V usage is TRBV28 and J usage is TRBJ2-1, with a weak D call TRBD2 (6 bases). This CDR3 has 14 residues. From germline, CDR1 is MDHEN and CDR2 SYDVKM. V lost 3 bases, J lost 5 bases, and 11 bases lay in between. The CDR3 is CASSFRGSNNEQFF. DNA of the CDR3: TGTGCCAGCAGTTTTCGGGGGAGCAACAATGAGCAGTTCTTC.

The gene calls are TRBV4-1 and TRBJ2-5; 16 nucleotides line up with TRBD2. After removal of 5 bases from V and 4 bases from J, the junction contained 13 bases not matched to a gene. CDR1 and CDR2 from the germline V gene are MGHRA and YSYEKL. This CDR3 comprises 19 residues. CDR3 residues: CASSSPGLAGGSDRETQYF. CDR3 sequence (DNA): TGCGCCAGCAGCTCACCGGGACTAGCGGGAGGGTCTGATAGAGAGACCCAGTACTTC.

J is TRBJ2-1 and V is TRBV7-9; 7 positions match TRBD2. This CDR3 has 13 amino acids. Germline values: CDR1 SEHNR, CDR2 FQNEAQ (reference sequence). Unmatched junction bases numbered 4, after V lost 5 bases and J lost 6 bases. The CDR3: CASSPSGINEQFF. CDR3 bases: TGTGCCAGCAGCCCAAGCGGGATCAATGAGCAGTTCTTC.

The genes are TRBV7-9 and TRBJ2-1; 11 bases map to TRBD2. The V segment lost 5 bases and the J segment 8 bases; nucleotides outside the gene matches: 8. Germline V lookup: CDR1 SEHNR, CDR2 FQNEAQ (reference sequence). The CDR3 covers 15 residues. In DNA form, the CDR3 reads TGTGCCAGCAGCGAAACTAGCGGGAGAAGGTATGAGCAGTTCTTC. Encoded protein: CASSETSGRRYEQFF.

The chain links TRBV19 to TRBJ2-7, with D possibly matching TRBD1 (6 bases). The V end was cut by 6 bases, the J end by 2 bases, with 8 bases between. The V gene's germline CDR1 is LNHDA and CDR2 SQIVND (reference sequence). This CDR3 comprises 12 residues. The CDR3 DNA is TGTGCCAGTAGGGGACAAACCTACGAGCAGTACTTC. Protein sequence: CASRGQTYEQYF.

V and J are TRBV7-6 and TRBJ2-1; D may be TRBD2 (5 bases). Germline CDR1 is SGHVS and CDR2 is FNYEAQ. The CDR3 runs 14 residues. Trimming took off 0 bases at V and 7 bases at J, with 10 bases between the two ends. CDR3 protein: CASSLALGGNEQFF. The CDR3 coding sequence is TGTGCCAGCAGCTTAGCACTGGGCGGGAATGAGCAGTTCTTC. Based on the CDR3 plus reference TRBV7-6 and TRBJ2-1, the full variable domain is GAGVSQSPRYKVTKRGQDVALRCDPISGHVSLYWYRQALGQGPEFLTYFNYEAQQDKSGLPNDRFSAERPEGSISTLTIQRTEQRDSAMYRCASSLALGGNEQFFGPGTRLTVL.

The rearrangement joins TRBV5-5 to TRBJ2-5, with D possibly matching TRBD1 (6 bases). Germline V lookup: CDR1 SGHKS, CDR2 YYEKEE (reference sequence). The CDR3 length is 14 residues. Trimming removed 4 bases at V and 4 bases at J, with 14 bases between. This chain's CDR3 is CASSPGHNGETQYF. The CDR3 nucleotides read TGTGCCAGCAGCCCGGGACACAACGGAGAGACCCAGTACTTC.

The rearrangement uses TRBV2 and TRBJ1-1; a possible D gene is TRBD1 (5 bases). This CDR3 comprises 14 residues. Per the germline V gene, CDR1 is SNHLY and CDR2 is FYNNEI. Trimming removed 6 bases at V and 1 base at J, with 12 bases between. The CDR3: CASSEQQGNTEAFF. The CDR3, as DNA: TGTGCCAGCAGCGAACAGCAGGGGAACACTGAAGCTTTCTTT.

J is TRBJ1-5 and V is TRBV6-1; unclear D gene. This CDR3 has 17 residues. Trimming stripped 2 bases from V and 1 base from J, with 15 bases between. Germline V gene sequence: CDR1 MNHNS, CDR2 SASEGT. The DNA for the CDR3 is TGTGCCAGCAGTGAATTGGGCCTCGGAGGGAGCAATCAGCCCCAGCATTTT. It encodes CASSELGLGGSNQPQHF.

The chain couples TRBV25-1 to TRBJ2-4; 11 bases map to TRBD2. Germline loops: CDR1 MGHDK, CDR2 SYGVNS. This CDR3 region has 16 residues. The J segment lost 8 bases and the V segment lost 3 bases, leaving 9 bases of the junction unmatched. The CDR3: CASSDLAGGFRDIQYF. Here the CDR3 DNA reads TGTGCCAGCAGTGATTTAGCGGGAGGGTTTCGGGACATTCAGTACTTC.

The chain recombines TRBV11-2 with TRBJ2-7; the match to TRBD1 covers 9 bases. This CDR3 contains 14 residues. The germline V gene has CDR1 SGHAT and CDR2 FQNNGV. V shed 1 base and J 3 bases; nucleotides not matched to a gene: 1. The CDR3 DNA reads TGTGCCAGCAGCTTAGTGACAGGGGGCTACGAGCAGTACTTC. This encodes CASSLVTGGYEQYF. Full variable domain (rest looked up from reference TRBV11-2 and TRBJ2-7): EAGVAQSPRYKIIEKRQSVAFWCNPISGHATLYWYQQILGQGPKLLIQFQNNGVVDDSQLPKDRFSAERLKGVDSTLKIQPAKLEDSAVYLCASSLVTGGYEQYFGPGTRLTVT.

The chain combines TRBV28 with TRBJ2-6, with a possible D match to TRBD1 (6 bases). V was trimmed by 3 bases and J by 3 bases, leaving 12 bases between them. This CDR3 comprises 16 residues. The germline V gene has CDR1 MDHEN and CDR2 SYDVKM. CDR3 protein: CASSFPTGFGANVLTF. CDR3 DNA: TGTGCCAGCAGTTTCCCCACAGGGTTTGGGGCCAACGTCCTGACTTTC.

The chain carries TRBV18 and TRBJ2-5; 11 bases fit TRBD1. V lost 3 bases and J lost 5; bases outside the gene matches: 8. This CDR3 region has 16 residues. The germline V gene has CDR1 KGHSH and CDR2 LQKENI. The CDR3 reads CASSPRRTGGTETQYF. CDR3 DNA sequence: TGTGCCAGCTCACCGCGGAGGACAGGGGGCACGGAGACCCAGTACTTC.

The CDR3, as DNA: TGTGCCAGTAGTATAAGAGTGGACCGGGGGTACGAGCAGTACTTC. As protein: CASSIRVDRGYEQYF. This chain uses TRBV19 with TRBJ2-7, with D perhaps matching TRBD2 (6 bases). The V end lost 2 bases, the J end lost 4 bases, and 15 bases lay between the germline ends. Germline V lookup: CDR1 LNHDA, CDR2 SQIVND (reference sequence). The CDR3 has 15 residues.

The DNA of the CDR3 is TGTGCCAGCAGCCCCCAAGGAGGTTTAGGAGGCAGCTCCTACAATGAGCAGTTCTTC. Its protein is CASSPQGGLGGSSYNEQFF. The rearrangement joins TRBV7-9 to TRBJ2-1, with D possibly being TRBD2 (5 bases). CDR1 and CDR2 (germline): SEHNR, FQNEAQ (reference sequence). The V and J ends lost 5 bases and 0 bases respectively, with 23 bases between them. The CDR3 is made up of 19 amino acids.

The CDR3 reads CAWSRETLNGNTIYF. The CDR3 DNA is TGTGCCTGGAGTCGGGAGACACTAAATGGAAACACCATATATTTT. The rearrangement uses TRBV30 and TRBJ1-3; D is ambiguous. The germline V gene encodes CDR1 GTSNPN and CDR2 SVGIG (reference sequence). The ends were cut back, 2 bases at V and 3 bases at J, with 14 bases in the middle. The CDR3 covers 15 residues.

This clone was seen more than once but under ten times. The CDR3 is CASSSLGAGSYNEQFF. CDR3 in DNA: TGTGCCAGCAGCTCCTTGGGGGCAGGATCCTACAATGAGCAGTTCTTC. The chain recombines TRBV2 with TRBJ2-1; possible D gene TRBD1, 6 bases. The CDR3 spans 16 residues. CDR1 and CDR2 from the germline V gene are SNHLY and FYNNEI. Between the trimmed V and J ends, which lost 6 bases and 1 base, there was a span of 16 bases.

V gene TRBV5-6 combines with J gene TRBJ2-7; D is unresolved. This CDR3 is built from 13 residues. The ends were cut back, 4 bases at V and 7 bases at J, with 15 bases in the middle. CDR1 is SGHDT, CDR2 YYEEEE, per germline. This CDR3 reads CASSPYYLREQYF. In DNA, the CDR3 is TGTGCCAGCAGCCCCTACTACCTACGAGAGCAGTACTTC. Combining the CDR3 with reference TRBV5-6 and TRBJ2-7 gives the whole variable domain DAGVTQSPTHLIKTRGQQVTLRCSPKSGHDTVSWYQQALGQGPQFIFQYYEEEERQRGNFPDRFSGHQFPNYSSELNVNALLLGDSALYLCASSPYYLREQYFGPGTRLTVT.

This chain links TRBV5-1 with TRBJ2-1; TRBD2 might be the D (6 bases). Germline V lookup: CDR1 SGHRS, CDR2 YFSETQ. Trimming removed 4 bases from V and 0 bases from J, with 11 bases in between. CDR3 length: 15 residues. The CDR3 sequence is CASSVSGSSYNEQFF. CDR3 nucleotides: TGCGCCAGCAGCGTCAGCGGGTCCTCCTACAATGAGCAGTTCTTC.

The chain carries TRBV14 and TRBJ1-1; D is undetermined. The germline V and J ends were trimmed by 1 base and 4 bases, with 10 bases remaining between them. This CDR3 has 14 residues. The germline gives CDR1 SGHDN, CDR2 FVKESK. This chain's CDR3 is CASSQVTGSTEAFF. The CDR3 coding sequence is TGTGCCAGCAGCCAAGTGACTGGGAGCACTGAAGCTTTCTTT.